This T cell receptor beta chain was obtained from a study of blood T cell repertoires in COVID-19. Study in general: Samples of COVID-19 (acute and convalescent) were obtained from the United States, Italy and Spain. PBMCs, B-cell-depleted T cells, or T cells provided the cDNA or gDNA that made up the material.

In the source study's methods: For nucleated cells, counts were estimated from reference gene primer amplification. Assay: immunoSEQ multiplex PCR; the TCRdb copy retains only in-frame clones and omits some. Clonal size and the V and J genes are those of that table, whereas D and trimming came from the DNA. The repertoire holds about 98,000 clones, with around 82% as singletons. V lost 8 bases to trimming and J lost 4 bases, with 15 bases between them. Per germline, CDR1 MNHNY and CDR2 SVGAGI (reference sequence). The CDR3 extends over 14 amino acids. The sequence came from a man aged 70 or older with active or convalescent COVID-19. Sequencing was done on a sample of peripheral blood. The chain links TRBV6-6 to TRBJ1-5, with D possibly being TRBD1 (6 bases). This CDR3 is CASGRAGVNQPQHF. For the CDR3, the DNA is TGTGCCAGCGGGCGGGCAGGGGTGAATCAGCCCCAGCATTTT.